The text below deals with one T cell receptor beta chain. Its antigen is unidentified. The validation cohort, a group of over a hundred subjects, included the donors and was separate from the approximately 650-subject first cohort. This sample is part of a study of cytomegalovirus exposure and HLA in healthy donors. The study, taken as a whole, reports: Reportedly, diagnosis of cytomegalovirus status by the classifier showed high specificity and sensitivity. First-cohort TCR clusters were later found to tend to co-occur in the approximately 120 validation repertoires.

TCRdb's table, derived via immunoSEQ multiplex PCR, lists solely in-frame clones and lacks some. The sample contains more than 85,000 clones, roughly 92% of which appear only once. V lost 7 bases and J 0 bases, leaving 7 bases between the germline ends. This CDR3 contains 13 residues. Germline assignment: CDR1 GTSNPN and CDR2 SVGIG (reference sequence). Sequenced material: PBMCs. The chain has TRBV30 and TRBJ2-6, with D unclear. The source is a woman aged 30 to 39 in good health and CMV-seropositive. The CDR3: CASLSSGANVLTF. CDR3 bases: TGTGCCTCTTTGAGCTCTGGGGCCAACGTCCTGACTTTC.